Listed below are T cell receptor beta chains from one sample, sequenced in a study of CD8 T cells in ankylosing spondylitis. TCRdb redid the calling of the 5' RACE reads with MiXCR, one entry per CDR3 protein. The sample has around 220,000 distinct CDR3 sequences; around 18% are singletons. Sequencing was carried out using blood, either unsorted or a sorted T cell fraction (not recorded which). The receptor set was obtained from a male donor with ankylosing spondylitis. The CDR3 runs from the conserved cysteine through the conserved F or W. D genes are given only for firm matches. Size tells how often a clone was seen (once, few, many) or the class of an expanded clone, and some rows leave it out.

clone size: many; J gene: TRBJ2-3; V gene: TRBV10-3; D gene: NA; CDR3 DNA: TGTGCCATCAGTACCGTGGAGACTAGCACAGATACGCAGTATTTT; CDR3 protein: CAISTVETSTDTQYF
clone size: NA; J gene: TRBJ1-5; V gene: TRBV25-1; D gene: NA; CDR3 DNA: TGTGCCAGCAGTGTACAGGGAAGCAATCAGCCCCAGCATTTT; CDR3 protein: CASSVQGSNQPQHF
clone size: NA; J gene: TRBJ1-2; V gene: TRBV10-3; D gene: TRBD1; CDR3 DNA: TGTGCCATCAGCTCTCGACAGGGGATAAACTATGGCTACACCTTC; CDR3 protein: CAISSRQGINYGYTF
clone size: NA; J gene: TRBJ1-1; V gene: TRBV27; D gene: NA; CDR3 DNA: TGTGCCAGCAGTAAAACACTGAACACTGAAGCTTTCTTT; CDR3 protein: CASSKTLNTEAFF
clone size: NA; J gene: TRBJ2-2; V gene: TRBV27; D gene: TRBD1; CDR3 DNA: TGTGCCAGCAGTTTATCGGCAGGGGGCTACCCCAACACCGGGGAGCTGTTTTTT; CDR3 protein: CASSLSAGGYPNTGELFF
clone size: NA; J gene: TRBJ2-1; V gene: TRBV6-2/TRBV6-3; D gene: NA; CDR3 DNA: TGTGCCAGCACCTCATCCGGGGAGCAGTTCTTC; CDR3 protein: CASTSSGEQFF
clone size: NA; J gene: TRBJ2-4; V gene: TRBV15; D gene: NA; CDR3 DNA: TGTGCCACCAGCAGAGGTACAGAACTAGCCAAAAACATTCAGTACTTC; CDR3 protein: CATSRGTELAKNIQYF
clone size: NA; J gene: TRBJ1-2; V gene: TRBV6-1; D gene: NA; CDR3 DNA: TGTGCCAGCAGAAGGTTCGACGAACGGGGCTACACCTTC; CDR3 protein: CASRRFDERGYTF
clone size: many; J gene: TRBJ1-1; V gene: TRBV29-1; D gene: NA; CDR3 DNA: TGCAGCGTTGTGGGTAGTACCATGAACACTGAAGCTTTCTTT; CDR3 protein: CSVVGSTMNTEAFF
clone size: NA; J gene: TRBJ2-3; V gene: TRBV5-5; D gene: NA; CDR3 DNA: TGTGCCAGCAGCCAACCGGCCGAAGCTAGTCGCTGGACGCAGTATTTT; CDR3 protein: CASSQPAEASRWTQYF
clone size: few; J gene: TRBJ2-1; V gene: TRBV19; D gene: TRBD2; CDR3 DNA: TGTGCCAGTAGTATCGTGAGCGGGAACAATGAGCAGTTCTTC; CDR3 protein: CASSIVSGNNEQFF
clone size: NA; J gene: TRBJ2-5; V gene: TRBV15; D gene: TRBD2; CDR3 DNA: TGTGCCACCAGCAGGCTAGCGGGGGAGGTGGAGACCCAGTACTTC; CDR3 protein: CATSRLAGEVETQYF
clone size: few; J gene: TRBJ2-1; V gene: TRBV19; D gene: NA; CDR3 DNA: TGTGCCAGTAGTAAGGGGGTCGACGGGGATGAGCAGTTCTTC; CDR3 protein: CASSKGVDGDEQFF
clone size: NA; J gene: TRBJ2-3; V gene: TRBV6-5; D gene: TRBD1; CDR3 DNA: TGTGCCAGCAGTTACTGGGGACAGGGGGCAGATACGCAGTATTTT; CDR3 protein: CASSYWGQGADTQYF
clone size: few; J gene: TRBJ2-3; V gene: TRBV12-3/TRBV12-4; D gene: NA; CDR3 DNA: TGTGCCAGCAGTTTAGCGCCCCGGGGGATCCAATACGGCCGGCCGGCAGATACGCAGTATTTT; CDR3 protein: CASSLAPRGIQYGRPADTQYF
clone size: few; J gene: TRBJ2-2; V gene: TRBV4-1; D gene: NA; CDR3 DNA: TGCGCCAGCAGCCCTAGGGGAATGGCAACGAACACCGGGGAGCTGTTTTTT; CDR3 protein: CASSPRGMATNTGELFF
clone size: few; J gene: TRBJ1-4; V gene: TRBV27; D gene: NA; CDR3 DNA: TGTGCCAGCAGTTTATCGACAGCCCATGAAAAACTGTTTTTT; CDR3 protein: CASSLSTAHEKLFF
clone size: few; J gene: TRBJ2-2; V gene: TRBV20-1; D gene: TRBD2; CDR3 DNA: TGCAGTGCTAGAGAACTAGCGGGGCACACCGGGGAGCTGTTTTTT; CDR3 protein: CSARELAGHTGELFF
clone size: NA; J gene: TRBJ2-1; V gene: TRBV12-3/TRBV12-4; D gene: TRBD2; CDR3 DNA: TGTGCCAGCAGTTTAACCGGGAGGATTGGGGAGCAGTTCTTC; CDR3 protein: CASSLTGRIGEQFF
clone size: few; J gene: TRBJ2-1; V gene: TRBV11-2; D gene: NA; CDR3 DNA: TGTGCCAGCAGCTCAAGTGGTGAGCAGTTCTTC; CDR3 protein: CASSSSGEQFF
clone size: few; J gene: TRBJ1-1; V gene: TRBV27; D gene: NA; CDR3 DNA: TGTGCCAGCAGTACCCACCGGGACCTTCCCATTCAAGCTTTCTTT; CDR3 protein: CASSTHRDLPIQAFF
clone size: NA; J gene: TRBJ2-7; V gene: TRBV5-6; D gene: TRBD2; CDR3 DNA: TGTGCCAGCAGCTTGGCCGCTGGAAGCGGGATCTACGAGCAGTACTTC; CDR3 protein: CASSLAAGSGIYEQYF
clone size: few; J gene: TRBJ2-1; V gene: TRBV5-1; D gene: NA; CDR3 DNA: TGCGCCAGCAGTGCGTCCCCGCTGACCTACAATGAGCAGTTCTTC; CDR3 protein: CASSASPLTYNEQFF
clone size: few; J gene: TRBJ1-1; V gene: TRBV5-1; D gene: NA; CDR3 DNA: TGCGCCAGCAGCTCCGACCCTACCCTTGGGACTGAAGCTTTCTTT; CDR3 protein: CASSSDPTLGTEAFF
clone size: few; J gene: TRBJ2-2; V gene: TRBV9; D gene: NA; CDR3 DNA: TGTGCCAGCAGCGTAGAATCGTGGGGGGCAAACACCGGGGAGCTGTTTTTT; CDR3 protein: CASSVESWGANTGELFF
clone size: many; J gene: TRBJ1-1; V gene: TRBV5-5; D gene: NA; CDR3 DNA: TGTGCCAGCAGCTCCTCCTCCTTGGGGAACACTGAAGCTTTCTTT; CDR3 protein: CASSSSSLGNTEAFF
clone size: NA; J gene: TRBJ2-7; V gene: TRBV6-1; D gene: NA; CDR3 DNA: TGTGCCAGCAGGAGGGACACAAGCTACGAGCAGTACTTC; CDR3 protein: CASRRDTSYEQYF
clone size: few; J gene: TRBJ2-3; V gene: TRBV9; D gene: NA; CDR3 DNA: TGTGCCAGCAGCGTAGGTGGCAGGCCCACAGATACGCAGTATTTT; CDR3 protein: CASSVGGRPTDTQYF
clone size: few; J gene: TRBJ2-2; V gene: TRBV29-1; D gene: TRBD2; CDR3 DNA: TGCAGCGCCCAAAAAAGCGGGGGTAACACCGGGGAGCTGTTTTTT; CDR3 protein: CSAQKSGGNTGELFF
clone size: NA; J gene: TRBJ2-2; V gene: TRBV7-9; D gene: TRBD1; CDR3 DNA: TGTGCCAGCACCACAGGGGCGGCCGGGGAGCTGTTTTTT; CDR3 protein: CASTTGAAGELFF
clone size: few; J gene: TRBJ2-3; V gene: TRBV3-1; D gene: TRBD2; CDR3 DNA: TGTGCCAGCAGCCATTACAGCGGGAGAGGATCAGATACGCAGTATTTT; CDR3 protein: CASSHYSGRGSDTQYF
clone size: few; J gene: TRBJ1-1; V gene: TRBV7-9; D gene: NA; CDR3 DNA: TGTGCCAGCAGCTTCAAACTGGACACTGAAGCTTTCTTT; CDR3 protein: CASSFKLDTEAFF
clone size: few; J gene: TRBJ1-2; V gene: TRBV10-3; D gene: NA; CDR3 DNA: TGTGCCATCAGTGAGGGCAGTAACTATGGCTACACCTTC; CDR3 protein: CAISEGSNYGYTF
clone size: many; J gene: TRBJ2-1; V gene: TRBV7-8; D gene: NA; CDR3 DNA: TGTGCCAGCAGCCTTTTCCGCAACCTCCGAGTTCATGAGCAGTTCTTC; CDR3 protein: CASSLFRNLRVHEQFF
clone size: many; J gene: TRBJ2-3; V gene: TRBV9; D gene: NA; CDR3 DNA: TGTGCCAGCAGCGTAGTCTCGGATCCCACAGATACGCAGTATTTT; CDR3 protein: CASSVVSDPTDTQYF
clone size: NA; J gene: TRBJ1-6; V gene: TRBV9; D gene: NA; CDR3 DNA: TGTGCCAGCAGCGTAGGCAGGGAAAATTATAATTCACCCCTCCACTTT; CDR3 protein: CASSVGRENYNSPLHF
clone size: NA; J gene: TRBJ2-1; V gene: TRBV27; D gene: TRBD2; CDR3 DNA: TGTGCCAGCAGAGCAGGAGCTCTAGCGGGAGAATCCTCCGGCGATGAGCAGTTCTTC; CDR3 protein: CASRAGALAGESSGDEQFF
clone size: NA; J gene: TRBJ2-7; V gene: TRBV30; D gene: NA; CDR3 DNA: TGTGCCTGGAGTACAGGGTCCTACGAGCAGTACTTC; CDR3 protein: CAWSTGSYEQYF
clone size: few; J gene: TRBJ2-4; V gene: TRBV12-3/TRBV12-4; D gene: NA; CDR3 DNA: TGTGCCAGCAGTTTATGGGTGGGGAACATTCAGTACTTC; CDR3 protein: CASSLWVGNIQYF
clone size: NA; J gene: TRBJ2-1; V gene: TRBV29-1; D gene: TRBD1; CDR3 DNA: TGCAGCCCAAGGACAGGGAATGAGCAGTTCTTC; CDR3 protein: CSPRTGNEQFF
clone size: NA; J gene: TRBJ2-3; V gene: TRBV2; D gene: NA; CDR3 DNA: TGTGCCAGCAGTGAGGTGGGGGCAGCGGCAGATACGCAGTATTTT; CDR3 protein: CASSEVGAAADTQYF
clone size: few; J gene: TRBJ2-1; V gene: TRBV5-4; D gene: NA; CDR3 DNA: TGTGCCAGCAGCTTGATGGAGGGTGTTTACAATGAGCAGTTCTTC; CDR3 protein: CASSLMEGVYNEQFF
clone size: many; J gene: TRBJ2-2; V gene: TRBV4-3; D gene: TRBD1; CDR3 DNA: TGCGCCAGCAGCCCGGACAGGACGAACACCGGGGAGCTGTTTTTT; CDR3 protein: CASSPDRTNTGELFF
clone size: few; J gene: TRBJ1-1; V gene: TRBV6-1; D gene: TRBD1; CDR3 DNA: TGTGCCAGCAGAGGAGGGACAGGCCCGTTCTGGGAAGCTTTCTTT; CDR3 protein: CASRGGTGPFWEAFF
clone size: NA; J gene: TRBJ2-3; V gene: TRBV10-2; D gene: NA; CDR3 DNA: TGCGCCAGCAGTGAATTTAAGGTAGTCAGGGAATCAGATACGCAGTATTTT; CDR3 protein: CASSEFKVVRESDTQYF
clone size: few; J gene: TRBJ1-5; V gene: TRBV28; D gene: NA; CDR3 DNA: TGTGCCAGCAGTTTACCGGATCACCCAGGTCAGCCCCAGCATTTT; CDR3 protein: CASSLPDHPGQPQHF
clone size: NA; J gene: TRBJ2-1; V gene: TRBV6-4; D gene: TRBD2; CDR3 DNA: TGTGCCAGCAGTGACCTGACTAGCGGGGGGGATGAGCAGTTCTTC; CDR3 protein: CASSDLTSGGDEQFF
clone size: NA; J gene: TRBJ2-7; V gene: TRBV12-3/TRBV12-4; D gene: TRBD2; CDR3 DNA: TGTGCCAGCAGTTTTGCGGGAGGAGGCTACGAGCAGTACTTC; CDR3 protein: CASSFAGGGYEQYF
clone size: few; J gene: TRBJ2-1; V gene: TRBV12-3/TRBV12-4; D gene: TRBD2; CDR3 DNA: TGTGCCAGCAGTTTAAGACTAGCGGGGGGCGATGAGCAGTTCTTC; CDR3 protein: CASSLRLAGGDEQFF
clone size: NA; J gene: TRBJ2-5; V gene: TRBV28; D gene: TRBD2; CDR3 DNA: TGTGCCAGCAGTTTTCTAGCGGGAGAAGAGACCCAGTACTTC; CDR3 protein: CASSFLAGEETQYF
clone size: few; J gene: TRBJ2-5; V gene: TRBV20-1; D gene: TRBD2; CDR3 DNA: TGCAGTGCTAGAGATCTAAGGACTAGCGGGGGGCTGGAGACCCAGTACTTC; CDR3 protein: CSARDLRTSGGLETQYF
clone size: many; J gene: TRBJ2-1; V gene: TRBV20-1; D gene: NA; CDR3 DNA: TGCAGTGCTAGTCGCGGCGACACCTACAATGAGCGTTTCTTC; CDR3 protein: CSASRGDTYNERFF
clone size: few; J gene: TRBJ2-5; V gene: TRBV4-1; D gene: NA; CDR3 DNA: TGCGCCAGCAGCCAAGAACCGTCTAGACAGCTCCAAGAGACCCAGTACTTC; CDR3 protein: CASSQEPSRQLQETQYF
clone size: few; J gene: TRBJ2-2; V gene: TRBV9; D gene: NA; CDR3 DNA: TGTGCCAGCAGCGCCGTAACGGCCGGGGAGCTGTTTTTT; CDR3 protein: CASSAVTAGELFF
clone size: NA; J gene: TRBJ1-6; V gene: TRBV28; D gene: NA; CDR3 DNA: TGTGCCAGCAGTTTAACGGGCGCCGTTTCACCCCTCCACTTT; CDR3 protein: CASSLTGAVSPLHF
clone size: NA; J gene: TRBJ2-5; V gene: TRBV10-3; D gene: NA; CDR3 DNA: TGTGCCATCAGTGGTTCTAAAGAGACCCAGTACTTC; CDR3 protein: CAISGSKETQYF
clone size: few; J gene: TRBJ2-3; V gene: TRBV30; D gene: NA; CDR3 DNA: TGTGCCTGGAGTAGGACGGGGGGCGTAGATACGCAGTATTTT; CDR3 protein: CAWSRTGGVDTQYF
clone size: NA; J gene: TRBJ1-6; V gene: TRBV4-1; D gene: NA; CDR3 DNA: TGCGCCACCAGCGAGGGGCTGATGAATTCACCCCTCCACTTT; CDR3 protein: CATSEGLMNSPLHF
clone size: few; J gene: TRBJ1-2; V gene: TRBV27; D gene: NA; CDR3 DNA: TGTGCCAGCAGGGAAGGGGCGGGGGCTGCGGGCTACACCTTC; CDR3 protein: CASREGAGAAGYTF
clone size: few; J gene: TRBJ2-2; V gene: TRBV7-2; D gene: TRBD2; CDR3 DNA: TGTGCCAGCAGCTTAGTTATCGGGGGGGCTGGCGGGGAGCTGTTTTTT; CDR3 protein: CASSLVIGGAGGELFF